This T cell receptor beta chain was documented in a study of T cell repertoires in cytomegalovirus infection. This CDR3 has 14 residues. The germline gives CDR1 MNHNY, CDR2 SVGAGI (reference sequence). Losses at the gene ends were 5 bases for V and 6 bases for J; bases not matched to a gene: 10. TCRdb independently ran MiXCR on the reads; one entry per CDR3 protein. The table lists more than 650,000 distinct CDR3 sequences, 35% to 40% of them singletons. The V call is TRBV6-6, the J call TRBJ2-7; TRBD1 aligns across 7 bases. This clonotype was obtained from a human donor in good health (CMV status not recorded). Some clones in this sample may be carry-over from other donors' samples. Sequencing input: PBMCs. The CDR3 region has the DNA TGTGCCAGCAGTCCTCGACAGGGTAGGCGCGAGCAGTACTTC. Its protein is CASSPRQGRREQYF.